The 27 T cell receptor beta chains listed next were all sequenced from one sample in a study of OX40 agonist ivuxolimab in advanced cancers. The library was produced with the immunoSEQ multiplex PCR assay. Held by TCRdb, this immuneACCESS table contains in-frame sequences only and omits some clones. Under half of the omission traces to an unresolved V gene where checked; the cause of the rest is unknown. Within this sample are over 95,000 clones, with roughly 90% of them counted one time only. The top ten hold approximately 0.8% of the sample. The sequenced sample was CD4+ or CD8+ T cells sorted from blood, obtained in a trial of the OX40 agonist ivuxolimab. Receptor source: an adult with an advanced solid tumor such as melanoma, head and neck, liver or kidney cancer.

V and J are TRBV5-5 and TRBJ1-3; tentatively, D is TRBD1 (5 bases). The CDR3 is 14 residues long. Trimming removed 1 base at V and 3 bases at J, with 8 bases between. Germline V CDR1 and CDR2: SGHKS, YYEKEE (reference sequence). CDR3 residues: CASSLSTGGNTIYF. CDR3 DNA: TGTGCCAGCAGCTTGTCAACAGGTGGAAACACCATATATTTT. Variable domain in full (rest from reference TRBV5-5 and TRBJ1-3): DAGVTQSPTHLIKTRGQQVTLRCSPISGHKSVSWYQQVLGQGPQFIFQYYEKEERGRGNFPDRFSARQFPNYSSELNVNALLLGDSALYLCASSLSTGGNTIYFGEGSWLTVV.

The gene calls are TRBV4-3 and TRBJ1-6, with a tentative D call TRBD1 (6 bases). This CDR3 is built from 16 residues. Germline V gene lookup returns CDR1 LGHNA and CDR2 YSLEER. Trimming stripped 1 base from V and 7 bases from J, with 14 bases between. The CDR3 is CASSQAWAGVNSPLHF. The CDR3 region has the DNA TGCGCCAGCAGCCAAGCATGGGCAGGGGTAAATTCACCCCTCCACTTT.

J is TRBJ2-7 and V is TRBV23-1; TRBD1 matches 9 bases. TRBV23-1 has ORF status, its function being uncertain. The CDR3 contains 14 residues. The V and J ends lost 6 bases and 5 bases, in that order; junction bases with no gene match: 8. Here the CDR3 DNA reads TGCGCCAGCAGACGTACGGGACAGGGCCACGAGCAGTACTTC. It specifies CASRRTGQGHEQYF.

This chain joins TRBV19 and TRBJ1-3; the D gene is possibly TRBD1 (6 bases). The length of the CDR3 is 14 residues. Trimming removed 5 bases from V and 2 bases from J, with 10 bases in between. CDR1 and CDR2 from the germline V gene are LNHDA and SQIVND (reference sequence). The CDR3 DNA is TGTGCCAGTAGTCTACAGGGACCTGGAAACACCATATATTTT. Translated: CASSLQGPGNTIYF.

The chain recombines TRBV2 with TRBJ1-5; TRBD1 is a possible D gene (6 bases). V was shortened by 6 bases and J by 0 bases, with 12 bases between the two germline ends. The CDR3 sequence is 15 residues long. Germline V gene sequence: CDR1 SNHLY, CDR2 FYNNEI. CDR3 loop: CASSQTGLSNQPQHF. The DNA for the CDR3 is TGTGCCAGCAGCCAGACAGGACTTAGCAATCAGCCCCAGCATTTT.

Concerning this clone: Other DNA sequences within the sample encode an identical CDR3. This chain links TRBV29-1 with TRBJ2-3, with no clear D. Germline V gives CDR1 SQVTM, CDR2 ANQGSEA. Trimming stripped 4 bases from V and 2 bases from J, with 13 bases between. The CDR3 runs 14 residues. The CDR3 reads CSVAGGTATDTQYF. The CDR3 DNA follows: TGCAGCGTTGCTGGTGGAACAGCCACAGATACGCAGTATTTT.

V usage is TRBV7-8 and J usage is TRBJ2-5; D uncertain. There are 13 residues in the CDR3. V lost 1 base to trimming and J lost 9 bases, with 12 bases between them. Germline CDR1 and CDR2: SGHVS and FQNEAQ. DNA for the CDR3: TGTGCCAGCAGCTTAGGTTCCCCCGCGGCCCAGTACTTC. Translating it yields CASSLGSPAAQYF.

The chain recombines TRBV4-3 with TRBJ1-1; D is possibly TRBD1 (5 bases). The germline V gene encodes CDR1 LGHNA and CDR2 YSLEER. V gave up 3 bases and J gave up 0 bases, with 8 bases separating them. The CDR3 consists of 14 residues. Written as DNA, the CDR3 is TGCGCCAGCAGCCAGGGGACGGTGAACACTGAAGCTTTCTTT. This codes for CASSQGTVNTEAFF.

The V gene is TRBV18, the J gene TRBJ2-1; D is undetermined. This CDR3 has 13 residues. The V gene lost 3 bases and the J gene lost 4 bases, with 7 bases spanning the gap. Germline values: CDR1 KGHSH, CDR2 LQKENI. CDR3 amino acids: CASSPLQYNEQFF. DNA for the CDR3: TGTGCCAGCTCACCTTTACAGTACAATGAGCAGTTCTTC.

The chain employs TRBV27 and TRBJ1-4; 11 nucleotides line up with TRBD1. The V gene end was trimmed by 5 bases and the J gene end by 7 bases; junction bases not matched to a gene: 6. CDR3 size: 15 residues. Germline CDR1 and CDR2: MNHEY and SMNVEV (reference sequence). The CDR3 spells CASSTGTGGFEKLFF. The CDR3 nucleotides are TGTGCCAGCAGTACAGGGACAGGGGGGTTTGAAAAACTGTTTTTT.

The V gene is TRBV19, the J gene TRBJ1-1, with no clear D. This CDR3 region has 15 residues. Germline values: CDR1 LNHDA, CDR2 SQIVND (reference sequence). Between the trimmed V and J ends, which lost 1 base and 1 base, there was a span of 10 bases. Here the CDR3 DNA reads TGTGCCAGTAGTATAGGGGGTACAAGGAACACTGAAGCTTTCTTT. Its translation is CASSIGGTRNTEAFF.

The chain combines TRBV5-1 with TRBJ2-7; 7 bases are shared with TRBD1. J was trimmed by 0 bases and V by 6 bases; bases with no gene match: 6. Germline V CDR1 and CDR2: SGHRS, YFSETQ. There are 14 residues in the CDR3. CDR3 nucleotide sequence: TGCGCCAGCACGGGACAGCTACCCTCCTACGAGCAGTACTTC. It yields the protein CASTGQLPSYEQYF.

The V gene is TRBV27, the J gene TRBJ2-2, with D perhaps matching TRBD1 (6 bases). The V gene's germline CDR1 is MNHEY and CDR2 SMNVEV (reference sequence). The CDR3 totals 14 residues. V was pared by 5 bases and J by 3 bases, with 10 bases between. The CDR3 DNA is TGTGCCAGCAGTACAGGGTACGACACCGGGGAGCTGTTTTTT. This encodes CASSTGYDTGELFF.

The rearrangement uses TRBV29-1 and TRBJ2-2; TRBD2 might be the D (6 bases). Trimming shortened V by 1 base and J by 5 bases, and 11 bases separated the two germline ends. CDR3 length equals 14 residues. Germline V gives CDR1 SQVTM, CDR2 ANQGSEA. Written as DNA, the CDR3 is TGCAGCGTTGAAGCGGAGGGTCCGACCGGGGAGCTGTTTTTT. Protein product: CSVEAEGPTGELFF.

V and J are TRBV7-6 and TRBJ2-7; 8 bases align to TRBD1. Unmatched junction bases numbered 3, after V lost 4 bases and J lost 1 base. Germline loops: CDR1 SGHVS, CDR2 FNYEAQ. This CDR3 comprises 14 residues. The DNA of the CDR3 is TGTGCCAGCAGCTCGCAGGGGGCTTCCTACGAGCAGTACTTC. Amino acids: CASSSQGASYEQYF.

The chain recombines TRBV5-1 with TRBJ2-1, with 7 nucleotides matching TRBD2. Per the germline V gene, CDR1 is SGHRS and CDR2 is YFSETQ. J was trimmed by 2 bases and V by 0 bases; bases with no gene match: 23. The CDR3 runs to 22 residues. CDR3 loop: CASSLVGVVLAADPWPYNEQFF. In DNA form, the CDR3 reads TGCGCCAGCAGCTTGGTAGGGGTCGTCCTAGCGGCGGACCCCTGGCCCTACAATGAGCAGTTCTTC.

CDR3 coding DNA: TGTGCCAGCAGCCGGGCCGCGGATACGCAGTATTTT. Amino acids: CASSRAADTQYF. The J gene is TRBJ2-3, the V gene TRBV11-2; D is unclear. The CDR3 contains 12 residues. From germline, CDR1 is SGHAT and CDR2 FQNNGV. V was cut by 5 bases and J by 6 bases, with 9 bases left in between.

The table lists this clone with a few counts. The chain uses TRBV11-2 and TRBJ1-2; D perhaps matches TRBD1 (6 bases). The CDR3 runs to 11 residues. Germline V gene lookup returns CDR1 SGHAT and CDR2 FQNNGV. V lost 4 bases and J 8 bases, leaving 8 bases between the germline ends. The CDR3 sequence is CASSSGTGYTF. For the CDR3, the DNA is TGTGCCAGCAGCTCGGGGACAGGCTACACCTTC.

The CDR3 nucleotides are TGTGCCAGCAGTTTTATGGGGTTGGGCAAAAACATTCAGTACTTC. This translates into CASSFMGLGKNIQYF. V and J are TRBV28 and TRBJ2-4; D is uncertain. Trimming shortened V by 3 bases and J by 3 bases, and 12 bases separated the two germline ends. Germline CDR1 MDHEN, CDR2 SYDVKM. CDR3 length: 15 amino acids.

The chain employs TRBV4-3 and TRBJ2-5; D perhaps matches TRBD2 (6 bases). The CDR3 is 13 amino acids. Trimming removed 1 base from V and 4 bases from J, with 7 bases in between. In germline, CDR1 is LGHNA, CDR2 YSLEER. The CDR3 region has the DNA TGCGCCAGCAGCCAAGGGGGAGGAGAGACCCAGTACTTC. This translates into CASSQGGGETQYF.

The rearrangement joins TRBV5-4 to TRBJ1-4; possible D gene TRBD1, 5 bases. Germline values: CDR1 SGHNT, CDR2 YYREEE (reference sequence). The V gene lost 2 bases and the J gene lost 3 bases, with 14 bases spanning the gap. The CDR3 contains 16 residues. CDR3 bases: TGTGCCAGCAGCTTCGAACAGGTCGGAGCTAATGAAAAACTGTTTTTT. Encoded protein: CASSFEQVGANEKLFF.

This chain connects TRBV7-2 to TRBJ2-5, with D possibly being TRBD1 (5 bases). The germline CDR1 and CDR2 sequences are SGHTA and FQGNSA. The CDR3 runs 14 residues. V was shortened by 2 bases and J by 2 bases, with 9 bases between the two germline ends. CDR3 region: CASSLQGWQETQYF. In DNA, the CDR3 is TGTGCCAGCAGCTTACAGGGATGGCAAGAGACCCAGTACTTC.

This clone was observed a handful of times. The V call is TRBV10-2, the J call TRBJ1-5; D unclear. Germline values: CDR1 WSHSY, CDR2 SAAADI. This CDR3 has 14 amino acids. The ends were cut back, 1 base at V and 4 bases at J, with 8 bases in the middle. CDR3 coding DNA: TGCGCCAGCAGTGAGTATGGGGTGAATCAGCCCCAGCATTTT. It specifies CASSEYGVNQPQHF.

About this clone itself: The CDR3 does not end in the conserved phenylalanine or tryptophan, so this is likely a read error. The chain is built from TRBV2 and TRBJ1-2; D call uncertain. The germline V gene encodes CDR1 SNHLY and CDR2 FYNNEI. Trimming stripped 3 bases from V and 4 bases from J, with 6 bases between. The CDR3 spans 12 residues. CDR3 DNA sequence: TGTGCCAGCAGTGAGGTAGTCTATGGCTACACCCTC. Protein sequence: CASSEVVYGYTL.

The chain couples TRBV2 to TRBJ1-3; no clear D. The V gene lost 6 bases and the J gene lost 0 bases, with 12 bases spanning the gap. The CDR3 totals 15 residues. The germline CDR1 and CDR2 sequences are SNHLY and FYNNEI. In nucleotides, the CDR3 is TGTGCCAGCAGGTCCCGGACCGTCTCTGGAAACACCATATATTTT. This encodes CASRSRTVSGNTIYF.

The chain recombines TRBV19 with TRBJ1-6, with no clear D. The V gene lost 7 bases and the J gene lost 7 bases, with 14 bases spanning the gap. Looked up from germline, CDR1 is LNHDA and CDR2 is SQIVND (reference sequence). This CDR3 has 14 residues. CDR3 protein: CASNNPVGNSPLHF. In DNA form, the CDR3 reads TGTGCCAGTAATAACCCAGTCGGGAATTCACCCCTCCACTTT.

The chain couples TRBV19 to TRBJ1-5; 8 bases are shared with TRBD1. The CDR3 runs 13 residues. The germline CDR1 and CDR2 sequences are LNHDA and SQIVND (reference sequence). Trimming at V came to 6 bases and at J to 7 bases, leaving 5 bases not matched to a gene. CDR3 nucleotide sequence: TGTGCCAGTAGGGACAGGGCGGGGCAGCCCCAGCATTTT. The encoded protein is CASRDRAGQPQHF.